This TCR beta chain was recovered during a study of blood T cell repertoires in COVID-19. Study-wide background: Sites across the United States, Italy and Spain contributed samples from acute and convalescent COVID-19.

Looked up from germline, CDR1 is MDHEN and CDR2 is SYDVKM. This CDR3 is built from 11 residues. The trim removed 5 bases at V and 7 bases at J, leaving 2 bases unmatched. The table came from immunoSEQ multiplex PCR; TCRdb's copy has only in-frame clones and leaves some out. The sample holds approximately 470,000 clones, around 90% seen once. The recovered donors of Cohort 3 showed two negative PCRs, clearance, or symptom resolution. V gene TRBV28 combines with J gene TRBJ2-7; 7 bases agree with TRBD1. Sequencing was carried out using PBMCs or T cells enriched from blood (not recorded which). The clonotype originates from a woman between 18 and 30 years old who had recovered from COVID-19. The CDR3 DNA is TGTGCCAGCAGTCTGACAGGGGAGCAGTACTTC. It codes for CASSLTGEQYF.